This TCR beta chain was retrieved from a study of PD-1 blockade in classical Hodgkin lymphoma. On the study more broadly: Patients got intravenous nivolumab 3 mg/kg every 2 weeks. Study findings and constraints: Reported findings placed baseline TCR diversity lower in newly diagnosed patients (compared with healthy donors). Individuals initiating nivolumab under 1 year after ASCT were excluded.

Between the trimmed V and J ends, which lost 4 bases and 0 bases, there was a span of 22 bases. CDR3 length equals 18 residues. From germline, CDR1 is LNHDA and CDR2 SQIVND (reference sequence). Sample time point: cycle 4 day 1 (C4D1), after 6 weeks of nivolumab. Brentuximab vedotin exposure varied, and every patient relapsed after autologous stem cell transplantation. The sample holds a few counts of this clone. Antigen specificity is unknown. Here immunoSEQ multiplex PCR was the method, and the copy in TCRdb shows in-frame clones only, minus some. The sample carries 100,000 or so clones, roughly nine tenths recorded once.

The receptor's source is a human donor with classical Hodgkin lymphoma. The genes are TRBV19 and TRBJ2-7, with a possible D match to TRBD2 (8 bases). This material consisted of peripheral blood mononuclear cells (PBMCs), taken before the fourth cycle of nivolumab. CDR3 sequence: CASSKGAKAGASSYEQYF. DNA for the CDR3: TGTGCCAGTAGTAAGGGGGCGAAAGCGGGAGCGAGCTCCTACGAGCAGTACTTC.